Listed below are T cell receptor beta chains from one sample, sequenced in a study of cytomegalovirus exposure and HLA in healthy donors. Here immunoSEQ multiplex PCR was the method, and the copy in TCRdb shows in-frame clones only, minus some. The profile shows roughly 100,000 clones, about four fifths of them singletons. Sequenced sample: PBMCs. The receptor set was obtained from a man aged 25 to 45 in good health and CMV-seronegative. Both conserved end residues are part of each CDR3. A D gene is named only where the DNA matches it firmly. Clone size is not always given. Where it is, it says once, few, many or a class for expanded clones.

v_gene: TRBV28
d_gene: TRBD1
j_gene: TRBJ2-7
abundance: few
CDR3nt: TGTGCCAGCAGGCCCGGAGCCGGGACAGGGCGCAACGAGCAGTACTTC
CDR3aa: CASRPGAGTGRNEQYF

v_gene: TRBV19
d_gene: TRBD1
j_gene: TRBJ1-6
abundance: -
CDR3nt: TGTGCCAGTAGTTCCACAGGGGTCTATAATTCACCCCTCCACTTT
CDR3aa: CASSSTGVYNSPLHF

v_gene: TRBV4-3
d_gene: -
j_gene: TRBJ2-1
abundance: -
CDR3nt: TGCGCCAGCAGCCAAGATCGAAACGAGGAGTACATGGAGCAGTTCTTC
CDR3aa: CASSQDRNEEYMEQFF

v_gene: TRBV10-1
d_gene: TRBD2
j_gene: TRBJ2-1
abundance: -
CDR3nt: TGCGCCAGCAGTAGCGGGAGGGCCGGTGAGCAGTTCTTC
CDR3aa: CASSSGRAGEQFF

v_gene: TRBV25-1
d_gene: -
j_gene: TRBJ1-2
abundance: -
CDR3nt: TGTGCCAGCGGAGGGACCGCGGATGGCTACACCTTC
CDR3aa: CASGGTADGYTF

v_gene: TRBV7-8
d_gene: -
j_gene: TRBJ2-7
abundance: -
CDR3nt: TGTGCCAGCAGCCTGTCCTACGAGCAGTACTTC
CDR3aa: CASSLSYEQYF

v_gene: TRBV30
d_gene: -
j_gene: TRBJ1-1
abundance: -
CDR3nt: TGTGCCTGGAATCTCCAGGGGAACTCTGAAGCTTTCTTT
CDR3aa: CAWNLQGNSEAFF

v_gene: TRBV11-2
d_gene: TRBD2
j_gene: TRBJ2-1
abundance: -
CDR3nt: TGTGCCAGCAGCTTCGGTAGGGTACTAGCGGGGGGTTACAATGAGCAGTTCTTC
CDR3aa: CASSFGRVLAGGYNEQFF

v_gene: TRBV9
d_gene: TRBD2
j_gene: TRBJ2-7
abundance: -
CDR3nt: TGTGCCAGCAGCGTAGTAGGGGGACCAGCGGGAGTCTACGAGCAGTACTTC
CDR3aa: CASSVVGGPAGVYEQYF

v_gene: TRBV9
d_gene: -
j_gene: TRBJ1-5
abundance: -
CDR3nt: TGTGCCAGCAGCGTAGGCGGGTTTGGCAATCAGCCCCAGCATTTT
CDR3aa: CASSVGGFGNQPQHF

v_gene: TRBV7-2
d_gene: TRBD1
j_gene: TRBJ1-2
abundance: few
CDR3nt: TGTGCCAGCAGCTGGGGACAGGGGGCGGATGGCTACACCTTC
CDR3aa: CASSWGQGADGYTF

v_gene: TRBV10-1
d_gene: -
j_gene: TRBJ2-2
abundance: -
CDR3nt: TGCGCCAGCAGTGATTGGGCCCCGAACACCGGGGAGCTGTTTTTT
CDR3aa: CASSDWAPNTGELFF

v_gene: TRBV5-1
d_gene: -
j_gene: TRBJ2-1
abundance: -
CDR3nt: TGCGCCAGCAGCTTGGGTGGAGAATACAATGAGCAGTTCTTC
CDR3aa: CASSLGGEYNEQFF

v_gene: TRBV28
d_gene: TRBD2
j_gene: TRBJ2-1
abundance: -
CDR3nt: TGTGCCAGCAGTTTCGCGGGAGTATACAATGAGCAGTTCTTC
CDR3aa: CASSFAGVYNEQFF

v_gene: TRBV30
d_gene: TRBD1
j_gene: TRBJ2-7
abundance: -
CDR3nt: TGTGCCTGGACGGACAGGGGGCGTATTTTGGGTCGGAACGAGCAGTACTTC
CDR3aa: CAWTDRGRILGRNEQYF

v_gene: TRBV7-9
d_gene: TRBD1
j_gene: TRBJ1-1
abundance: -
CDR3nt: TGTGCCAGCAGTAAGGACAGGGGCGCTTTCTTT
CDR3aa: CASSKDRGAFF

v_gene: TRBV2
d_gene: -
j_gene: TRBJ2-7
abundance: -
CDR3nt: TGTGCCAGCAGTGGGACAGTGCCCTCCTACGAGCAGTACTTC
CDR3aa: CASSGTVPSYEQYF

v_gene: TRBV4-3
d_gene: TRBD1
j_gene: TRBJ2-6
abundance: few
CDR3nt: TGCGCCAGCAGCCAAGCCGGACAGGGCCTCTCTGGGGCCAACGTCCTGACTTTC
CDR3aa: CASSQAGQGLSGANVLTF

v_gene: TRBV10-3
d_gene: TRBD1
j_gene: TRBJ2-2
abundance: -
CDR3nt: TGTGCCATCAGTGAGGACTACAGGGGGGTCGGGGAGCTGTTTTTT
CDR3aa: CAISEDYRGVGELFF

v_gene: TRBV4-3
d_gene: -
j_gene: TRBJ2-6
abundance: -
CDR3nt: TGCGCCAGCAGCCGTGGGGCGGGGGCCAACGTCCTGACTTTC
CDR3aa: CASSRGAGANVLTF

v_gene: TRBV6-5
d_gene: TRBD2
j_gene: TRBJ2-7
abundance: -
CDR3nt: TGTGCCAGCAGAGAGGGGACTAGCGAGACCTACGAGCAGTACTTC
CDR3aa: CASREGTSETYEQYF

v_gene: TRBV6-5
d_gene: -
j_gene: TRBJ2-3
abundance: -
CDR3nt: TGTGCCAGCACCCGGGAGACGCTAGGGACGGATACGCAGTATTTT
CDR3aa: CASTRETLGTDTQYF

v_gene: TRBV6-5
d_gene: -
j_gene: TRBJ2-3
abundance: -
CDR3nt: TGTGCCAGCAGACGACCGGGAGTGGCGCAGTATTTT
CDR3aa: CASRRPGVAQYF

v_gene: TRBV15
d_gene: -
j_gene: TRBJ2-1
abundance: -
CDR3nt: TGTGCCACCAGCAGAGATCAGTACAGAAATAATGAGCAGTTCTTC
CDR3aa: CATSRDQYRNNEQFF

v_gene: TRBV5-6
d_gene: -
j_gene: TRBJ1-1
abundance: -
CDR3nt: TGTGCCAGCAGCCTACGACCAGGCACTGAAGCTTTCTTT
CDR3aa: CASSLRPGTEAFF

v_gene: TRBV5-1
d_gene: TRBD1
j_gene: TRBJ2-3
abundance: -
CDR3nt: TGCGCCAGCAGCCCCGGGACAGGGTTCACCGCAGGAGATACGCAGTATTTT
CDR3aa: CASSPGTGFTAGDTQYF

v_gene: TRBV6-6
d_gene: TRBD1
j_gene: TRBJ2-1
abundance: -
CDR3nt: TGTGCCAGCAGTGTACGACAGGGTACGGACAATGAGCAGTTCTTC
CDR3aa: CASSVRQGTDNEQFF

v_gene: TRBV7-2
d_gene: -
j_gene: TRBJ2-7
abundance: -
CDR3nt: TGTGCCAGCAGCTTAGCGCGGGGGCTCACCTACGAGCAGTACTTC
CDR3aa: CASSLARGLTYEQYF

v_gene: TRBV4-3
d_gene: -
j_gene: TRBJ1-2
abundance: -
CDR3nt: TGCGCCAGCAGCCAAGAAAGGTTAGGGGACTATGGCTACACCTTC
CDR3aa: CASSQERLGDYGYTF

v_gene: TRBV19
d_gene: TRBD2
j_gene: TRBJ2-3
abundance: -
CDR3nt: TGTGCCAGTAGCCCCCGCGGACTAGCGGGGACCACAGATACGCAGTATTTT
CDR3aa: CASSPRGLAGTTDTQYF